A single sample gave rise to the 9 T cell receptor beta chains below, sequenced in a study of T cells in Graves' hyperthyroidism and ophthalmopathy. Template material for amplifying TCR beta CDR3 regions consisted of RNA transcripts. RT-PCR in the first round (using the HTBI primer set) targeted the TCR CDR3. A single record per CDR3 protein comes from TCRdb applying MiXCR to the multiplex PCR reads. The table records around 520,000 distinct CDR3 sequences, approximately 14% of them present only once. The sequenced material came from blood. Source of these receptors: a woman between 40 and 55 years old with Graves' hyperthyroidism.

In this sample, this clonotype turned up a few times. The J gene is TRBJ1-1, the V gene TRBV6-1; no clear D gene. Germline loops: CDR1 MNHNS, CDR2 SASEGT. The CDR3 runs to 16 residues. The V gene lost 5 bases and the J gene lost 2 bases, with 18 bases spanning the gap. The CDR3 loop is CASSSRSKLGNTEAFF. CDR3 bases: TGTGCCAGCAGTTCCCGCTCTAAATTGGGAAACACTGAAGCTTTCTTT.

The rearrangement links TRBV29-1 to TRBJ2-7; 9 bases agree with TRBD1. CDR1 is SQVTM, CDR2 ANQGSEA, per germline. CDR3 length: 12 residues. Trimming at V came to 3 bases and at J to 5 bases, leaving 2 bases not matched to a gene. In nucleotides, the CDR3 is TGCAGCGTTGAGAGACAGGGGGACGAGCAGTACTTC. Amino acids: CSVERQGDEQYF.

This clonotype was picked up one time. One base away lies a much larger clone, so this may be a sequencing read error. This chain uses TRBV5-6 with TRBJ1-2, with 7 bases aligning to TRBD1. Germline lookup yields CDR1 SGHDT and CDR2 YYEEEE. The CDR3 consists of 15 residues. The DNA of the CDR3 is TGTGCCAGCAGCCCCACCAACAGGGGTTTCTATGGCCACACCTTC. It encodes CASSPTNRGFYGHTF.

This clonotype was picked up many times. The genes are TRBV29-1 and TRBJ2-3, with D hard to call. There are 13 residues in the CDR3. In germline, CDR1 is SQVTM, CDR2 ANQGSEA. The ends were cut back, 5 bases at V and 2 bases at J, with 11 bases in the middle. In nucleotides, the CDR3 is TGCAGCGTTTTTGGGCAGAACACAGATACGCAGTATTTT. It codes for CSVFGQNTDTQYF.

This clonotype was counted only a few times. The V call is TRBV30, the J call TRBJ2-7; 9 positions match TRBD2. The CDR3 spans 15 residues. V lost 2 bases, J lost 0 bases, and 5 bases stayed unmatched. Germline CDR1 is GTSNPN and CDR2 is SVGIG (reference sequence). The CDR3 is CAWSPTSGYSYEQYF. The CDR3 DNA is TGTGCCTGGAGTCCCACTAGCGGGTACTCCTACGAGCAGTACTTC.

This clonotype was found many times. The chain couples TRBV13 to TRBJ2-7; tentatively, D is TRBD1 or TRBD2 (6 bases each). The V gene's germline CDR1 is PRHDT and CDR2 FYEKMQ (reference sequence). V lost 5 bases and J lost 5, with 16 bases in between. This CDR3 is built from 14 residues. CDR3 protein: CASSPSGANHEQYF. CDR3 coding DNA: TGTGCCAGCAGCCCCTCGGGGGCAAACCACGAGCAGTACTTC.

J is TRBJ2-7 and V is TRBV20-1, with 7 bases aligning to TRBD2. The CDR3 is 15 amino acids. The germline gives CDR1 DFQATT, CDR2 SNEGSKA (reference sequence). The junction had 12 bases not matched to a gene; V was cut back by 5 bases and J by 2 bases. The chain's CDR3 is CSAPSAAGLTYEQYF. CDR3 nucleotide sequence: TGCAGTGCTCCGTCCGCAGCGGGACTTACCTACGAGCAGTACTTC.

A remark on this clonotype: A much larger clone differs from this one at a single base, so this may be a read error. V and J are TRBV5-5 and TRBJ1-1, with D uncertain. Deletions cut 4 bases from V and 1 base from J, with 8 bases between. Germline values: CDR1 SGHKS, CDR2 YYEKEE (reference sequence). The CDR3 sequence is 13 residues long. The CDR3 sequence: CASSRKGNTEAFF. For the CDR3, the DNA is TGTGCCAGCAGCCGAAAGGGGAACACTGAAGCTTTCTTT.

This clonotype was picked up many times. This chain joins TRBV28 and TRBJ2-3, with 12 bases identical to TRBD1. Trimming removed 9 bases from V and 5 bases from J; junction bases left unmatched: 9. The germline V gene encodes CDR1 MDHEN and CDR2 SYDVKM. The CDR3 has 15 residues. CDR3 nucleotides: TGTGCCAGTACCTTTGGGACAGGGGGCCGAGATACGCAGTATTTT. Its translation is CASTFGTGGRDTQYF.